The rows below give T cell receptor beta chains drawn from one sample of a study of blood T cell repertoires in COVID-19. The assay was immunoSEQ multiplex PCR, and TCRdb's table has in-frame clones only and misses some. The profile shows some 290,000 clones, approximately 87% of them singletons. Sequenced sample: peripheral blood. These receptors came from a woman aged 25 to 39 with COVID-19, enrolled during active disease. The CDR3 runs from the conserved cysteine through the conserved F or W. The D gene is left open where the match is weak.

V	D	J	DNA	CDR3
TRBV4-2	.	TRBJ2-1	TGTGCCAGCAGCCAAGATTTGCGGGGCAATGAGCAGTTCTTC	CASSQDLRGNEQFF
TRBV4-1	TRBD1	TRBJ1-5	TGCGCCAGCAGCCAAGGGCCCTTCCGGGACAGGGCGCAAAATCAGCCCCAGCATTTT	CASSQGPFRDRAQNQPQHF
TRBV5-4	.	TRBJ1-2	TGTGCCAGCAGCCAGTCTAACTATGGCTACACCTTC	CASSQSNYGYTF
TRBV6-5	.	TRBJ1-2	TGTGCCAGCACCCCCGCCGGGGGTTGGTTTGGCTACACCTTC	CASTPAGGWFGYTF
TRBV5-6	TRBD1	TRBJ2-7	TGTGCCAGCAGCTTCGGGACAGGGTACGAGCAGTACTTC	CASSFGTGYEQYF
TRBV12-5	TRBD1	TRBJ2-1	TGTGCTAGTGGTTCTGGACAGGGGGCAAGGGAGCAGTTCTTC	CASGSGQGAREQFF
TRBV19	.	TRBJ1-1	TGTGCCAGTAGCCCACAGGGGAACACTGAAGCTTTCTTT	CASSPQGNTEAFF
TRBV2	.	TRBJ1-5	TGTGCCAGCAGGACGGAGGGCAATCAGCCCCAGCATTTT	CASRTEGNQPQHF
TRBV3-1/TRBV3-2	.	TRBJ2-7	TGTGCCAGCAGCCTATCATGGGGCCGCTCCTACGAGCAGTACTTC	CASSLSWGRSYEQYF
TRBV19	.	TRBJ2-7	TGTGCCAGTAGCCGATTGGATCGGCGGGGCTCCTACGAGCAGTACTTC	CASSRLDRRGSYEQYF